One sample yielded the 30 T cell receptor beta chains listed below, sequenced in a study of CD8+ T cells in alopecia areata (dated by TCRdb to the late 2010s). The library was obtained by the immunoSEQ multiplex PCR assay. To provide template for TCR sequencing, every sample had RNA extracted and reverse transcribed into cDNA. Here the immuneACCESS table is served through TCRdb, limited to in-frame sequences with V and J called. Missing clones are a known gap in these copies; in checked studies unresolved V genes cover under half, and the rest lacks a known reason. The sample table records 180,000 or so clones; roughly 59% of these occur just once. The ten biggest clones cover around 1.6% of the sample. The sample's time point label, in plain terms: baseline before oral tofacitinib. The material sequenced was CD4+ T cells sorted from blood, taken at week 0. The receptor source for this set is a human donor with alopecia areata.

The chain links TRBV29-1 to TRBJ2-5; D ambiguous. Trimming took 4 bases from V and 5 from J, leaving 17 bases between them. Germline V gene data show CDR1 as SQVTM and CDR2 as ANQGSEA. The CDR3 length is 14 residues. The CDR3 DNA sequence: TGCAGCGTTGGGCTCTCTGGGTTGGGGGAGACCCAGTACTTC. Protein: CSVGLSGLGETQYF.

On this clone: Sequence at one end of the junction differs from germline and may be a read error. The rearrangement uses TRBV15 and TRBJ1-6; the match to TRBD1 covers 8 bases. This CDR3 spans 16 amino acids. The V gene's germline CDR1 is LNHNV and CDR2 YYDKDF (reference sequence). CDR3 in DNA: TGTGCCACCAGCCGAGAGCAGGGGGCGGATAATTCACCCCTCCACTTT. It yields the protein CATSREQGADNSPLHF.

This chain joins TRBV29-1 and TRBJ2-7; tentative D call: TRBD1 (6 bases). The CDR3 covers 14 residues. The germline V and J ends were trimmed by 1 base and 3 bases, with 13 bases remaining between them. The V gene's germline CDR1 is SQVTM and CDR2 ANQGSEA. For the CDR3, the DNA is TGCAGCGTTGAAGGGGAAAGGGGGTTCTACGAGCAGTACTTC. Translated: CSVEGERGFYEQYF.

The chain uses TRBV19 and TRBJ1-2; possible D gene TRBD1, 6 bases. This CDR3 is 14 amino acids long. From germline, CDR1 is LNHDA and CDR2 SQIVND (reference sequence). V gave up 6 bases and J gave up 3 bases, with 14 bases separating them. The CDR3 loop reads CASRRGDADYGYTF. Written as DNA, the CDR3 is TGTGCCAGTAGGAGGGGGGACGCCGACTATGGCTACACCTTC.

The V and J genes are TRBV5-6 and TRBJ1-5; tentative D call: TRBD1 (6 bases). CDR3 size: 14 residues. The V and J ends lost 2 bases and 6 bases respectively, with 12 bases between them. The germline gives CDR1 SGHDT, CDR2 YYEEEE. CDR3 sequence reads: CASSLQGVGQPQHF. CDR3 DNA sequence: TGTGCCAGCAGCTTACAGGGAGTAGGTCAGCCCCAGCATTTT.

Concerning this clone itself: The sample carries other DNA sequences with the same CDR3. The chain recombines TRBV29-1 with TRBJ1-1; D gene uncertain. The CDR3 is 11 amino acids. V lost 7 bases, J lost 0 bases, and 6 bases lay in between. From germline, CDR1 is SQVTM and CDR2 ANQGSEA. In DNA form, the CDR3 reads TGCAGCGCCGGACTGAACACTGAAGCTTTCTTT. It encodes CSAGLNTEAFF. Full variable domain (rest looked up from reference TRBV29-1 and TRBJ1-1): SAVISQKPSRDICQRGTSLTIQCQVDSQVTMMFWYRQQPGQSLTLIATANQGSEATYESGFVIDKFPISRPNLTFSTLTVSNMSPEDSSIYLCSAGLNTEAFFGQGTRLTVV.

The V and J genes are TRBV29-1 and TRBJ2-7; TRBD1 matches at 8 bases. Looked up from germline, CDR1 is SQVTM and CDR2 is ANQGSEA. J was trimmed by 0 bases and V by 2 bases; bases with no gene match: 6. The CDR3 consists of 15 residues. The CDR3, as DNA: TGCAGCGTTGAAAAGGCAGGGACAGGCTCCTACGAGCAGTACTTC. This sequence encodes CSVEKAGTGSYEQYF.

The chain employs TRBV30 and TRBJ1-2, with D possibly matching TRBD1 (5 bases). The V end lost 5 bases, the J end lost 5 bases, and 9 bases lay between the germline ends. CDR1 GTSNPN and CDR2 SVGIG come from the germline V gene (reference sequence). The length of the CDR3 is 11 residues. The chain's CDR3 is CAWWGDYGYTF. CDR3 bases: TGTGCCTGGTGGGGGGATTATGGCTACACCTTC.

The chain joins TRBV18 to TRBJ1-5, with D possibly TRBD1 on 5 matching bases. Germline CDR1 and CDR2: KGHSH and LQKENI. CDR3 length equals 15 residues. The V and J ends lost 1 base and 7 bases respectively, with 14 bases between them. The CDR3 DNA follows: TGTGCCAGCTCACCACGTCAGGGTACGAGGCAGCCCCAGCATTTT. Translated: CASSPRQGTRQPQHF.

This clone was seen more than once but under ten times. The same CDR3 also results from other DNA sequences found in this sample. The rearrangement uses TRBV10-3 and TRBJ2-3; D uncertain. Germline V gene lookup returns CDR1 ENHRY and CDR2 SYGVKD. V was shortened by 3 bases and J by 6 bases, with 7 bases between the two germline ends. This CDR3 has 12 residues. This CDR3 reads CAISETTDTQYF. CDR3 nucleotide sequence: TGTGCCATCAGTGAAACAACGGATACGCAGTATTTT.

V usage is TRBV25-1 and J usage is TRBJ1-6; D is possibly TRBD1 (5 bases). The CDR3 extends over 16 amino acids. V was cut by 8 bases and J by 0 bases, with 14 bases left in between. Germline-derived CDR1 and CDR2 are MGHDK and SYGVNS. In DNA form, the CDR3 reads TGTGCCAGCCGACAGAGCATCCTCTCCTATAATTCACCCCTCCACTTT. Its translation is CASRQSILSYNSPLHF.

The chain carries TRBV9 and TRBJ2-5; tentative D call: TRBD2 (6 bases). V was clipped by 0 bases and J by 5 bases, with 11 bases between them. In germline, CDR1 is SGDLS, CDR2 YYNGEE. The CDR3 runs to 14 residues. The CDR3 region is CASSVAPSVETQYF. Here the CDR3 DNA reads TGTGCCAGCAGCGTAGCCCCTAGCGTGGAGACCCAGTACTTC.

The genes are TRBV29-1 and TRBJ2-7; 9 nucleotides line up with TRBD2. V trimming: 1 base; J trimming: 4 bases; junction bases outside the gene matches: 5. This CDR3 is built from 14 residues. Germline V gene sequence: CDR1 SQVTM, CDR2 ANQGSEA. CDR3 protein: CSVEVASGVYEQYF. The CDR3 nucleotides read TGCAGCGTTGAAGTCGCTAGCGGGGTTTACGAGCAGTACTTC.

This clone occurred once. V is TRBV29-1 and J is TRBJ1-2; D remains unclear. V lost 7 bases and J lost 8, with 17 bases in between. The CDR3 runs 12 residues. Germline V gives CDR1 SQVTM, CDR2 ANQGSEA. The CDR3 DNA reads TGCAGCGCAAATGATGGAGGGCTGGGCTACACCTTC. It yields the protein CSANDGGLGYTF.

The chain is built from TRBV30 and TRBJ2-7; D is unclear. This CDR3 is built from 12 residues. The ends were cut back, 2 bases at V and 2 bases at J, with 7 bases in the middle. Germline V gene sequence: CDR1 GTSNPN, CDR2 SVGIG (reference sequence). CDR3 nucleotide sequence: TGTGCCTGGAGTAGATCCACCTACGAGCAGTACTTC. This codes for CAWSRSTYEQYF.

The genes are TRBV30 and TRBJ2-7; no clear D. The germline gives CDR1 GTSNPN, CDR2 SVGIG (reference sequence). Trimming pared 2 bases from V and 2 bases from J, leaving 10 bases between. The CDR3 has 13 amino acids. In nucleotides, the CDR3 is TGTGCCTGGAGTTCTCGGAGAACCTACGAGCAGTACTTC. It translates to CAWSSRRTYEQYF.

The chain recombines TRBV28 with TRBJ1-2; the D gene is possibly TRBD1 (6 bases). From germline, CDR1 is MDHEN and CDR2 SYDVKM. The CDR3 extends over 14 amino acids. V was shortened by 6 bases and J by 0 bases, with 11 bases between the two germline ends. CDR3 region: CASRDYRANYGYTF. The CDR3 nucleotides read TGTGCCAGCAGGGACTACAGGGCTAACTATGGCTACACCTTC.

This chain's CDR3 is CASSHGTEFNEQFF. The CDR3, as DNA: TGCGCCAGCAGCCACGGGACAGAGTTCAATGAGCAGTTCTTC. V usage is TRBV4-3 and J usage is TRBJ2-1; 7 nucleotides align to TRBD1. This CDR3 contains 14 residues. CDR1 is LGHNA, CDR2 YSLEER, per germline. Trimming removed 3 bases from V and 6 bases from J; junction bases left unmatched: 5.

V and J are TRBV7-2 and TRBJ2-5; D is perhaps TRBD2 (5 bases). Deletions cut 6 bases from V and 5 bases from J, with 19 bases between. Germline V gene lookup returns CDR1 SGHTA and CDR2 FQGNSA. The CDR3 runs 15 residues. As DNA, the CDR3 is TGTGCCAGCAGGCGACGCCGACAAGGAGGCGAGACCCAGTACTTC. As protein: CASRRRRQGGETQYF. The variable domain in full, with the rest retrieved from reference TRBV7-2 and TRBJ2-5, is GAGVSQSPSNKVTEKGKDVELRCDPISGHTALYWYRQSLGQGLEFLIYFQGNSAPDKSGLPSDRFSAERTGGSVSTLTIQRTQQEDSAVYLCASRRRRQGGETQYFGPGTRLLVL.

This clone appeared a few times. V is TRBV11-2 and J is TRBJ2-2; the D gene is possibly TRBD1 (6 bases). The CDR3 sequence is 15 residues long. V was clipped by 6 bases and J by 4 bases, with 15 bases between them. Germline assignment: CDR1 SGHAT and CDR2 FQNNGV. In DNA, the CDR3 is TGTGCCAGCAGTCCCCGGGTAGGGGGCACCGGGGAGCTGTTTTTT. It yields the protein CASSPRVGGTGELFF.

This chain links TRBV5-1 with TRBJ2-3; 7 bases match TRBD2. The V segment lost 5 bases and the J segment 3 bases; nucleotides outside the gene matches: 12. There are 16 residues in the CDR3. The V gene's germline CDR1 is SGHRS and CDR2 YFSETQ. CDR3 sequence reads: CASRRGGTVETDTQYF. Written as DNA, the CDR3 is TGCGCCAGCAGGCGCGGGGGAACGGTGGAGACAGATACGCAGTATTTT.

The rearrangement uses TRBV30 and TRBJ1-1; 8 bases line up with TRBD1. The CDR3 has 13 amino acids. The germline gives CDR1 GTSNPN, CDR2 SVGIG (reference sequence). V dropped 2 bases and J dropped 5; count of bases not matched to a gene: 4. The DNA of the CDR3 is TGTGCCTGGAGTACGACAGGGGTAACTGAAGCTTTCTTT. Its protein is CAWSTTGVTEAFF.

The rearrangement uses TRBV30 and TRBJ2-7, with a weak D call TRBD1 (6 bases). The germline V and J ends were trimmed by 3 bases and 0 bases, with 12 bases remaining between them. Germline assignment: CDR1 GTSNPN and CDR2 SVGIG (reference sequence). The CDR3 spans 14 residues. Written as DNA, the CDR3 is TGTGCCTGGAGACGGACAGCGAGCTCCTACGAGCAGTACTTC. This sequence encodes CAWRRTASSYEQYF.

The chain carries TRBV6-6 and TRBJ1-4; tentatively, D is TRBD1 (6 bases). Germline CDR1 MNHNY, CDR2 SVGAGI (reference sequence). V lost 9 bases to trimming and J lost 4 bases, with 18 bases between them. The CDR3 length is 15 residues. The CDR3 sequence is CASRRGNGFNEKLFF. DNA for the CDR3: TGTGCCAGTAGAAGGGGGAATGGCTTTAATGAAAAACTGTTTTTT.

J is TRBJ2-7 and V is TRBV30; D gene uncertain. V was trimmed by 8 bases and J by 0 bases, leaving 14 bases between them. The CDR3 loop spans 13 amino acids. Germline values: CDR1 GTSNPN, CDR2 SVGIG (reference sequence). Written as DNA, the CDR3 is TGTGCCCTTATCCAGTCGAACTCCTACGAGCAGTACTTC. It translates to CALIQSNSYEQYF.

This rearrangement joins TRBV5-1 to TRBJ2-1; 8 nucleotides agree with TRBD1. V gave up 5 bases and J gave up 9 bases; unmatched junction bases: 13. Germline CDR1 reads SGHRS; CDR2 reads YFSETQ. This CDR3 is built from 15 residues. CDR3 protein: CASSWTGTGKVEQFF. DNA of the CDR3: TGCGCCAGCAGTTGGACCGGGACAGGAAAAGTTGAGCAGTTCTTC.

The genes are TRBV29-1 and TRBJ2-7, with 9 nucleotides matching TRBD1. The germline CDR1 and CDR2 sequences are SQVTM and ANQGSEA. The CDR3 spans 13 residues. V shed 7 bases and J 6 bases; nucleotides not matched to a gene: 10. CDR3 sequence: CSAKAGTGPEQYF. The CDR3 bases are TGCAGCGCTAAAGCCGGGACAGGGCCCGAGCAGTACTTC.

The chain links TRBV19 to TRBJ2-6, with 12 bases fitting TRBD1. Germline assignment: CDR1 LNHDA and CDR2 SQIVND (reference sequence). J was trimmed by 2 bases and V by 8 bases; bases with no gene match: 4. This CDR3 spans 16 amino acids. The chain's CDR3 is CASGTGGRAGANVLTF. DNA for the CDR3: TGTGCCAGTGGGACAGGGGGCAGAGCTGGGGCCAACGTCCTGACTTTC.

This clone was found a few times. Other DNA sequences in the same sample also yield this CDR3. J is TRBJ2-7 and V is TRBV20-1, with D maybe TRBD2 (5 bases). Trimming removed 3 bases from V and 4 bases from J, with 7 bases in between. The CDR3 runs 11 residues. Germline V CDR1 and CDR2: DFQATT, SNEGSKA (reference sequence). The CDR3 bases are TGCAGTGCTAGTCGCGGGTACGAGCAGTACTTC. Translating it yields CSASRGYEQYF.

The V gene is TRBV6-5, the J gene TRBJ1-5; TRBD1 aligns across 7 bases. V dropped 5 bases and J dropped 6; count of bases not matched to a gene: 7. The germline V gene encodes CDR1 MNHEY and CDR2 SVGAGI. There are 14 residues in the CDR3. CDR3 bases: TGTGCCAGCAGTGGATACAGGGGAGGTCAGCCCCAGCATTTT. Amino acids: CASSGYRGGQPQHF.